This T cell receptor (beta chain) was documented in a study of blood T cell repertoires in COVID-19 (dated by TCRdb to 2020 to 2021). In terms of the full investigation: Samples covering the acute and convalescent phases of COVID-19 were provided by collaborators in the United States, Italy and Spain. The samples were drawn from two sources: the first 160 participants of the ongoing ImmuneRACE study, and 1,200 or so subjects contributed by 6 global collaborators. The repertoires were released in a freely available public database intended as a resource for research on the immune response to SARS-CoV-2. A de-identified subject ID, COVID-19 status, age in years and sex were almost always included in the sample metadata. The prospective study material was composed of cDNA or gDNA derived from T cells, B-cell-depleted T cells, or PBMCs. Where available, HLA class I and class II types were taken from metadata supplied by the sample provider and were not determined by assay-based typing. The dataset comprised deeply sampled blood TCRbeta repertoires from subjects exposed to, actively infected with, or recovered from COVID-19. What the authors observed across the whole study: The amount of clinical and demographic metadata varied by source and participant and was provided uncurated.

Inclusive of the bounding cysteine and phenylalanine, the CDR3 is 14 residues long. Left in the record is the CDR3 DNA by itself, 42 bases read in frame from the first base. V was cut back by 8 bases and J by 9 bases, leaving a gap of 22 bases between them. Sequences LGHDT (CDR1) and YNNKEL (CDR2) are obtained from the germline V gene (reference sequence). The collaborating institutions used their own protocols to collect whole blood in K2EDTA tubes. For TCRbeta analysis, collaborators shipped samples as frozen whole blood, isolated PBMCs, or DNA extracted from either of those sample types. The immunoSEQ Assay, a bias-controlled multiplex PCR, was used to amplify TCRbeta CDR3 regions from genomic DNA. The original methods were these. The number of nucleated cells in each sample was estimated by amplification of reference gene primers within the assay. To quantify the absolute abundance of each unique TCRbeta CDR3 rearrangement, sequence reads were collapsed and filtered. For each sample, productive Simpson clonality was calculated as the square root of Simpson's diversity index across productive rearrangements. TCRdb's version of the immuneACCESS table is confined to in-frame rearrangements and falls short of the full clone set. An unresolved V gene accounts for under half of the shortfall where checked; the remainder is of unknown origin. For V, J and clone size, that table is used; D and trimming come from the DNA. Present in this sample are 100,000 to 150,000 clones, around 81% of which were seen just once. The ten biggest clones cover approximately 10% of the sample.

As for this clone: Its antigen is not yet known. Qualities for individual bases were not recorded, and no much larger clone is one base off.

The rearranged segments are TRBV3-1 (or the pseudogene TRBV3-2) and TRBJ1-1, with no confident D gene call. The receptor was isolated from a man aged 60 to 69 with acute or convalescent COVID-19. Specimen: peripheral blood. CDR3 sequence: CASSLSRTLGKAFF. The bases read TGTGCCAGCTCACTGTCCCGGACTCTAGGGAAAGCTTTCTTT.